This T cell receptor beta chain comes out of a study of blood T cell repertoires in COVID-19. TCRdb's table, derived via immunoSEQ multiplex PCR, lists solely in-frame clones and lacks some. The sample consists of around 320,000 clones, 90% to 95% of them appearing once. Germline-derived CDR1 and CDR2 are SGHRS and YFSETQ. CDR3 length: 14 residues. Trimming shortened V by 4 bases and J by 0 bases, and 10 bases separated the two germline ends. Sequenced input: PBMCs or T cells enriched from blood (not recorded which). The receptor comes from a woman under 40 who had been exposed to COVID-19. The V call is TRBV5-1, the J call TRBJ1-1, with D unclear. Here the CDR3 reads CASSIRGVNTEAFF. Written as DNA, the CDR3 is TGCGCCAGCAGCATACGCGGGGTGAACACTGAAGCTTTCTTT.